The rows below give T cell receptor beta chains drawn from one sample of a study of OX40 agonist ivuxolimab in advanced cancers. The method was immunoSEQ multiplex PCR; TCRdb's version includes in-frame clones alone and lacks a portion of them. The table records about 76,000 clones, around four fifths of them present only once. The starting material was CD4+ or CD8+ T cells sorted from blood, obtained in a trial of the OX40 agonist ivuxolimab. The receptors stem from an adult with an advanced solid tumor such as melanoma, head and neck, liver or kidney cancer. Each CDR3 is given with its conserved first and last residue. The D gene is left open where the match is weak. Clone size, where shown, is once, few, many, or a class for clones that have expanded.

d_call: NA; v_call: TRBV28; j_call: TRBJ2-5; clone_size: NA; cdr3_nt: TGTGCCAGCAGTTTCGGGCAGGAGGAGGTAGAGACCCAGTACTTC; cdr3_aa: CASSFGQEEVETQYF
d_call: NA; v_call: TRBV10-3; j_call: TRBJ2-3; clone_size: few; cdr3_nt: TGTGCCATCAGGAAGACCCCTTCCGGCGCAGATACGCAGTATTTT; cdr3_aa: CAIRKTPSGADTQYF
d_call: NA; v_call: TRBV27; j_call: TRBJ2-1; clone_size: NA; cdr3_nt: TGTGCCAGCAGTTTATTTGTGGGTGCCATAGCGAATGAGCAGTTCTTC; cdr3_aa: CASSLFVGAIANEQFF
d_call: NA; v_call: TRBV30; j_call: TRBJ2-3; clone_size: NA; cdr3_nt: TGTGCCTGGAGTAAGTCTAGGGATAAAGGTACGCAGTATTTT; cdr3_aa: CAWSKSRDKGTQYF
d_call: TRBD2; v_call: TRBV19; j_call: TRBJ2-7; clone_size: NA; cdr3_nt: TGTGCCAGTAGTAAACGGACTAGCGGCAGCTCCTACGAGCAGTACTTC; cdr3_aa: CASSKRTSGSSYEQYF
d_call: TRBD2; v_call: TRBV15; j_call: TRBJ2-3; clone_size: NA; cdr3_nt: TGTGCCACCAGAGGGAGGGACCACGCAGATACGCAGTATTTT; cdr3_aa: CATRGRDHADTQYF
d_call: NA; v_call: TRBV7-8; j_call: TRBJ2-3; clone_size: NA; cdr3_nt: TGTGCCAGCAGCAGCCGTATCTTTGCAGATACGCAGTATTTT; cdr3_aa: CASSSRIFADTQYF
d_call: NA; v_call: TRBV29-1; j_call: TRBJ2-5; clone_size: NA; cdr3_nt: TGCAGCGTGGTTTTGGGGGTTGGACAAGAGACCCAGTACTTC; cdr3_aa: CSVVLGVGQETQYF
d_call: TRBD1; v_call: TRBV18; j_call: TRBJ1-2; clone_size: NA; cdr3_nt: TGTGCCAGCTCACCAACGGGACAGGAGTTCTATGGCTACACCTTC; cdr3_aa: CASSPTGQEFYGYTF
d_call: TRBD2; v_call: TRBV11-3; j_call: TRBJ2-3; clone_size: NA; cdr3_nt: TGTGCCAGCAGCCAAATAGCTAGCGGGCGCACAGATACGCAGTATTTT; cdr3_aa: CASSQIASGRTDTQYF
d_call: NA; v_call: TRBV7-2; j_call: TRBJ2-5; clone_size: NA; cdr3_nt: TGTGCCAGCAGCTTACGACATTCGACAGGCCAAGAGACCCAGTACTTC; cdr3_aa: CASSLRHSTGQETQYF
d_call: TRBD1; v_call: TRBV6-1; j_call: TRBJ2-5; clone_size: NA; cdr3_nt: TGTGCCAGCAGTAAATCCGGGACAGGCCAAGAGACCCAGTACTTC; cdr3_aa: CASSKSGTGQETQYF
d_call: TRBD2; v_call: TRBV5-1; j_call: TRBJ2-7; clone_size: once; cdr3_nt: TGCGCCAGCAGCGTCTCGCTAGCGGGAGTCGTCTACGAGCAGTACTTC; cdr3_aa: CASSVSLAGVVYEQYF
d_call: NA; v_call: TRBV11-2; j_call: TRBJ2-7; clone_size: NA; cdr3_nt: TGTGCCAGCAGCTTAGGTTTGGGGGCAGATCGGGCCTACGAGCAGTACTTC; cdr3_aa: CASSLGLGADRAYEQYF
d_call: NA; v_call: TRBV11-1; j_call: TRBJ1-2; clone_size: once; cdr3_nt: TGTGCCAGCAGCTCCAACCCGGGACCGACCAACTATGGCTACACCTTC; cdr3_aa: CASSSNPGPTNYGYTF
d_call: NA; v_call: TRBV29-1; j_call: TRBJ2-3; clone_size: NA; cdr3_nt: TGCAGCGGCGCCCCGTCGGGGGCAGATACGCAGTATTTT; cdr3_aa: CSGAPSGADTQYF
d_call: TRBD2; v_call: TRBV30; j_call: TRBJ2-7; clone_size: NA; cdr3_nt: TGTGCCTGGGGGACTAGCGGGGCCGACGAGCAGTACTTC; cdr3_aa: CAWGTSGADEQYF
d_call: TRBD1; v_call: TRBV28; j_call: TRBJ1-4; clone_size: NA; cdr3_nt: TGTGCCAGCAGCTCTCGGACAGGGACTAATGAAAAACTGTTTTTT; cdr3_aa: CASSSRTGTNEKLFF
d_call: NA; v_call: TRBV7-9; j_call: TRBJ1-3; clone_size: NA; cdr3_nt: TGTGCCAGCAGCCACGAAGGACGGACAGCATATTTT; cdr3_aa: CASSHEGRTAYF
d_call: NA; v_call: TRBV15; j_call: TRBJ1-5; clone_size: NA; cdr3_nt: TGTGCCACCAGCCAAAACAGGGCTCATCAGCCCCAGCATTTT; cdr3_aa: CATSQNRAHQPQHF
d_call: NA; v_call: TRBV4-1; j_call: TRBJ2-3; clone_size: NA; cdr3_nt: TGCGCCAGCAGCCAAGCAATCGGTAGCACAGATACGCAGTATTTT; cdr3_aa: CASSQAIGSTDTQYF
d_call: TRBD2; v_call: TRBV6-1; j_call: TRBJ2-3; clone_size: NA; cdr3_nt: TGTGCCAGCAGTGAATCGGGACTAGCGGGTGGCACAGATACGCAGTATTTT; cdr3_aa: CASSESGLAGGTDTQYF
d_call: TRBD1; v_call: TRBV6-1; j_call: TRBJ1-3; clone_size: NA; cdr3_nt: TGTGCCAGCAGTGACCCCGGACAGGTCAAAAACACCATATATTTT; cdr3_aa: CASSDPGQVKNTIYF
d_call: TRBD1; v_call: TRBV7-8; j_call: TRBJ1-4; clone_size: once; cdr3_nt: TGTGCCAGCAGCTTCGACAGGGTGGCTGAAAAACTGTTTTTT; cdr3_aa: CASSFDRVAEKLFF
d_call: NA; v_call: TRBV18; j_call: TRBJ1-4; clone_size: NA; cdr3_nt: TGTGCCAGCTCACCACGCGCTCTGAACGAAAAACTGTTTTTT; cdr3_aa: CASSPRALNEKLFF